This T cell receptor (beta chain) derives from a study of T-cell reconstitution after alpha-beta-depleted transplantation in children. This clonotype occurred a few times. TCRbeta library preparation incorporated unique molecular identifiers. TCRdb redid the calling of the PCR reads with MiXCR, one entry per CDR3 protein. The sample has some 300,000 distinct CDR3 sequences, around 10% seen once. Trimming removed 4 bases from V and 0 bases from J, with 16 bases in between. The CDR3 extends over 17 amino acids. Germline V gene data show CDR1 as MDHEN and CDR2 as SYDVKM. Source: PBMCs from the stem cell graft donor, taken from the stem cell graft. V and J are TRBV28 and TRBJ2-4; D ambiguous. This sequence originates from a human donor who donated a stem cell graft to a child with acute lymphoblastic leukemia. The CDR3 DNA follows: TGTGCCAGCAGTTATACATCGGGCGGCTTAGCCAAAAACATTCAGTACTTC. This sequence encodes CASSYTSGGLAKNIQYF.